This T cell receptor beta chain is drawn from a study of T-cell reconstitution after alpha-beta-depleted transplantation in children. Study conclusions and caveats: Approximately two months post-transplant, alpha-beta T cells reportedly originated from several hundred expanded graft clones. Recipient T cells and thymic progenitors that survived were the source of the high TCRbeta diversity seen at day 60 in some patients. When one year had passed after transplant, most T-cell counts and diversity came from newly produced T cells.

Unique molecular identifiers were built into the TCRbeta library. TCRdb passed the PCR reads through MiXCR, listing each CDR3 protein once. This table has around 76,000 distinct CDR3 sequences, 15% to 20% appearing once. Note on this clonotype: Its target is unknown.

Germline-derived CDR1 and CDR2 are MGHDK and SYGVNS. V was trimmed by 7 bases and J by 4 bases, leaving 11 bases between them. The CDR3 spans 13 residues. The sequencing here drew on PBMCs, mostly from graft donor cells, taken 360 days after TCRalphabeta/CD19-depleted stem cell transplant. The J gene is TRBJ2-1, the V gene TRBV25-1; the D gene could be TRBD1 or TRBD2 (6 bases each). The receptor was isolated from a male patient aged 2 to 10 who had a stem cell transplant for acute lymphoblastic leukemia, so the T cells may come from the graft donor. Here the CDR3 reads CASKGGRYNEQFF. Written as DNA, the CDR3 is TGTGCCAGCAAAGGGGGGCGGTACAATGAGCAGTTCTTC. Full variable domain (missing parts from reference TRBV25-1 and TRBJ2-1): EADIYQTPRYLVIGTGKKITLECSQTMGHDKMYWYQQDPGMELHLIHYSYGVNSTEKGDLSSESTVSRIRTEHFPLTLESARPSHTSQYLCASKGGRYNEQFFGPGTRLTVL.